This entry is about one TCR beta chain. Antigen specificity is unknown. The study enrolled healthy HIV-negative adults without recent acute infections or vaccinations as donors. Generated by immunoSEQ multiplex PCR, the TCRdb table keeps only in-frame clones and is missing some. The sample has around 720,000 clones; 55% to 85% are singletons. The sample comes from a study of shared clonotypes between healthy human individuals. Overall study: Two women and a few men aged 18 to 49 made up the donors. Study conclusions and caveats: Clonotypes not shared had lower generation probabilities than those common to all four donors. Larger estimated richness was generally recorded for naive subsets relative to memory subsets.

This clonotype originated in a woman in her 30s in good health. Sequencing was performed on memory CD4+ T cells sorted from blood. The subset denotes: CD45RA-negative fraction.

This chain's CDR3 is CASSLGQANTEAFF. The CDR3 DNA sequence: TGTGCCAGCAGCTTGGGACAGGCCAACACTGAAGCTTTCTTT. The rearrangement uses TRBV11-2 and TRBJ1-1, with 8 positions matching TRBD1. The CDR3 is made up of 14 amino acids. Trimming cost V 3 bases and J 2 bases; bases outside gene matches: 2. Germline lookup yields CDR1 SGHAT and CDR2 FQNNGV.